This T cell receptor (beta chain) was found in a study of graft-versus-host responses after intestinal transplantation (dated by TCRdb to 2020 to 2022). Notes on the research overall: Recipients received multivisceral, liver-intestinal, or isolated intestinal transplants. Donor T cell macrochimerism was defined as a peak of at least 4% donor T cells among recipient peripheral blood mononuclear cells. Alloreactive clones were identified by sequencing pre-transplant mixed lymphocyte reaction products and comparing these products with unstimulated pre-transplant donor and recipient T cells. Bulk TCR-beta CDR3 sequencing was used to track graft-versus-host and host-versus-graft alloreactive T cell clones in the graft, circulation and bone marrow after intestinal transplantation. All recipients received anti-thymocyte globulin induction followed by maintenance tacrolimus and steroids for two to four years. The cohort enrolled fewer than 25 intestinal transplant recipients including one retransplant, and a few patients lacking pretransplant specimens were excluded. Rather than going through the commercial service, samples from three later patients were sequenced in-house on an Illumina MiSeq and processed with MiXCR.

Per the germline V gene, MNHNS is the CDR1 and SASEGT is the CDR2. Including cysteine and phenylalanine, the CDR3 has 12 amino acids. Solely the CDR3 DNA is kept, with 36 bases framed from the first base. Trimming removed 11 bases from V and 2 bases from J, leaving 13 bases between the germline ends. To note about this clone: This receptor's antigen is unknown. No base qualities exist here, and no much larger clone lies one base off it.

Libraries were constructed by the immunoSEQ multiplex PCR assay. For most patients, genomic DNA was subjected to high-throughput TCR-beta CDR3 sequencing by Adaptive Biotechnologies. In the paper's pipeline: TCR sequencing data were retrieved from Adaptive's ImmunoSEQ software for 15 to 20 patients, whereas a few other patients were processed with MiXCR and VDJtools. Because the origin of CDR3 nucleotide sequences shared between donor and recipient could not be assigned, those sequences were removed. To be classed as alloreactive, a clone needed at least 2-fold expansion over unstimulated cells and a minimum CFSE-low frequency of 0.002% (template counts) or 0.001% (read counts). Clones were considered mappable if detected in sequenced pre-transplant spleen, lymph node, or MLR CFSE-low populations of the donor or recipient. Cumulative frequency of alloreactive clones was calculated as a percentage of all sequences weighted by copy number. As stored in TCRdb, this immuneACCESS dataset retains in-frame rearrangements with V and J assigned. A fraction of the clones does not appear; measured against another copy, unresolved V genes explain less than half of the discrepancy, and the remainder lacks a known reason. The V and J calls and clone size come from that table; D and trimming were worked out from the DNA. The table for this sample lists some 18,000 clones; about nine tenths of them were counted only once. The ten largest clones take up 1.5% to 2.5% of the sample.

The investigation overall reported the following: The relatively low number and heterogeneity of intestinal transplant patients limited the conclusions. GvH clones turned up in recipient bone marrow, with some appearing earlier in ileal mucosa or blood, a pattern consistent with an intestinal mucosal origin. Early after transplant, peak levels of circulating GvH clones were associated with declines in HvG clones. High GvH to HvG T cell clonal ratios were observed in the allografts of patients with donor T cell macrochimerism.

Blood samples were collected up to 4 times in the first month after transplant and then at least monthly when available. This receptor was obtained from a human patient who received an intestinal transplant, so some T cells may come from the graft donor. This material consisted of PBMCs, taken approximately 56 weeks after transplant. The receptor chain draws on TRBV6-1 and TRBJ2-7; TRBD2 is possibly the D segment (5 matching bases). The base sequence is TGTGCCCTATCGGACTCCCCCTACGAGCAGTACTTC. It translates to CALSDSPYEQYF.